This paragraph covers one T cell receptor beta chain sequence. Its antigen remains unidentified. The source of the sample is a study of T cell responses to AZD1222 COVID-19 vaccine. For the study at large: Second-dose recipients at about 4 or about 12 weeks were treated as one pooled group. Study-level results: Spike-specific TCR breadth and depth rose after two AZD1222 doses. There were mostly white British donors and more females than males, and clonal diversity was possibly underestimated.

V shed 3 bases, J shed 0 bases, and the junction held 1 base outside the gene matches. CDR3 size: 14 residues. Germline-derived CDR1 and CDR2 are KGHSH and LQKENI. The method was immunoSEQ multiplex PCR; TCRdb's version includes in-frame clones alone and lacks a portion of them. The top ten hold 28% of the sample, which has 120,000 or so clones, about 88% seen once. This clonotype was obtained from an adult in good health. Sequences were derived from peripheral blood, sampled on day 0 of AZD1222 vaccination. The V gene is TRBV18, the J gene TRBJ1-2, with 7 bases identical to TRBD1. CDR3 in amino acids: CASSPDRANYGYTF. In DNA form, the CDR3 reads TGTGCCAGCTCACCCGACAGGGCTAACTATGGCTACACCTTC. The full variable domain, rest sourced from reference TRBV18 and TRBJ1-2, is NAGVMQNPRHLVRRRGQEARLRCSPMKGHSHVYWYRQLPEEGLKFMVYLQKENIIDESGMPKERFSAEFPKEGPSILRIQQVVRGDSAAYFCASSPDRANYGYTFGSGTRLTVV.